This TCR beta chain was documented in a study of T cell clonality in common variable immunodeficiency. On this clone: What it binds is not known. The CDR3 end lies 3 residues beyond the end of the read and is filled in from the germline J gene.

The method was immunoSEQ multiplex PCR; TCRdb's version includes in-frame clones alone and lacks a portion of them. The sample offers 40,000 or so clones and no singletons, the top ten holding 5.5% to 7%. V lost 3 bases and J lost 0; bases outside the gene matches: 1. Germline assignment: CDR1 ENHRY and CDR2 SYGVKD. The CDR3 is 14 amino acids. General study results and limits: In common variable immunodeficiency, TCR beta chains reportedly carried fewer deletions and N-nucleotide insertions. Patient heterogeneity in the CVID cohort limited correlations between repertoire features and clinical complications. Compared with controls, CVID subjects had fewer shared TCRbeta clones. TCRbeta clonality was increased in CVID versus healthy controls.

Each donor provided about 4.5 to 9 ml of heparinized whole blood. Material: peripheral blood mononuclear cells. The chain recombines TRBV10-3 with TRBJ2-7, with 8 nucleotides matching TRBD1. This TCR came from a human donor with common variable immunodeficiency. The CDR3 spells CAISDTGGSYEQYF. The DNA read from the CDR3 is TGTGCCATCAGTGATACAGGGGGCTCCTACGAG.